The table lists the clone carrying this TCR beta chain with a few counts. Its antigen is as yet unknown. Germline V gene sequence: CDR1 SGDLS, CDR2 YYNGEE. The CDR3 extends over 15 amino acids. V dropped 4 bases and J dropped 5 bases, with 18 bases sitting between them. PCR was performed a second time for about 7 to 12 cycles using a sample-barcoded 5' primer and a J-beta primer mix. A single record per CDR3 protein comes from TCRdb applying MiXCR to the 5' RACE reads. Of approximately 1.5 million distinct CDR3 sequences in the sample, 40% to 45% were seen once. The source of the sample is a study of blood T cells in healthy people across ages. General observations from the study: A strong correlation was seen between TCR beta diversity and naive T cell percentage. Higher diversity and more naive CD4+ cells were features of long-lived donors, compared to aged donors.

This sequence joins TRBV9 and TRBJ2-5; D is perhaps TRBD2 (5 bases). The specimen was blood. The source is a woman aged 18-29 years in good health. In nucleotides, the CDR3 is TGTGCCAGCAGCCCCCTAGGAGGCATGGGTGAGACCCAGTACTTC. It translates to CASSPLGGMGETQYF.